What follows is one T cell receptor beta chain and its context. The antigen is undetermined. A much larger clone differs from this one at a single base, so this may be a read error. This is likely a read error, given that the CDR3 carries no conserved phenylalanine or tryptophan at its end. Template material for amplifying TCR beta CDR3 regions consisted of RNA transcripts. The study used the HTBI primer set for a first-round RT-PCR of the TCR CDR3. A single record per CDR3 protein comes from TCRdb applying MiXCR to the multiplex PCR reads. The sample has hundreds of thousands of distinct CDR3 sequences; about an eighth are singletons. CDR3 length equals 14 residues. The V end lost 4 bases, the J end lost 8 bases, and 15 bases lay between the germline ends. Germline loops: CDR1 LGHDT, CDR2 YNNKEL (reference sequence). This sample is part of a study of T cells in Graves' hyperthyroidism and ophthalmopathy. On the study more broadly: Prior to any treatment, at the point of initial diagnosis, peripheral blood was collected.

Study observations and caveats: Stable hyperthyroidism was separated from ophthalmopathy by a model based on 13 V-J features.

The receptor was isolated from a man aged 45 to 65 with Graves' ophthalmopathy. The sequencing input was blood. The V and J genes are TRBV3-1 and TRBJ2-1; D call uncertain. CDR3 DNA: TGTGCCAGCAGCCCAGCCCGTCTAGTATATGAGCAGTTCCTC. Translated, it gives CASSPARLVYEQFL.